These 12 T cell receptor beta chains share one sample of origin, sequenced in a study of blood T cell repertoires in COVID-19. Sequencing used immunoSEQ multiplex PCR; TCRdb keeps in-frame clones, though not all of them. The sample has about 190,000 clones, under 90% seen once. The sequenced sample was peripheral blood. The receptors originated from a man aged 25-45 years with active or convalescent COVID-19.

This clone was found once. CDR3 loop: CASSAYSPEKLFF. CDR3 sequence (DNA): TGTGCCAGCAGTGCGTACAGCCCTGAAAAACTGTTTTTT. The chain employs TRBV2 and TRBJ1-4; D is undetermined. V was clipped by 4 bases and J by 7 bases, with 10 bases between them. CDR1 is SNHLY and CDR2 is FYNNEI in the germline V gene. This CDR3 contains 13 residues. The variable domain in full, with the rest retrieved from reference TRBV2 and TRBJ1-4, is EPEVTQTPSHQVTQMGQEVILRCVPISNHLYFYWYRQILGQKVEFLVSFYNNEISEKSEIFDDQFSVERPDGSNFTLKIRSTKLEDSAMYFCASSAYSPEKLFFGSGTQLSVL.

The V gene is TRBV30, the J gene TRBJ1-5; D unclear. Germline V gene sequence: CDR1 GTSNPN, CDR2 SVGIG (reference sequence). There are 13 residues in the CDR3. Deletions cut 2 bases from V and 2 bases from J, with 7 bases between. The CDR3 spells CAWSPGGNQPQHF. CDR3 bases: TGTGCCTGGAGTCCCGGAGGCAATCAGCCCCAGCATTTT.

J is TRBJ2-1 and V is TRBV7-2, with 10 nucleotides matching TRBD1. The CDR3 loop spans 17 amino acids. The ends lost 1 base at V and 8 bases at J; junction bases unmatched: 11. Germline V CDR1 and CDR2: SGHTA, FQGNSA. In nucleotides, the CDR3 is TGTGCCAGCAGCTTAGGGCCCCCCGGGACAGGGGTCGATGAGCAGTTCTTC. Translating it yields CASSLGPPGTGVDEQFF.

The V and J genes are TRBV2 and TRBJ1-5, with 7 positions matching TRBD1. The CDR3 runs to 15 residues. After removal of 7 bases from V and 1 base from J, the junction contained 7 bases not matched to a gene. CDR1 is SNHLY and CDR2 is FYNNEI in the germline V gene. CDR3 nucleotide sequence: TGTGCCAGCAACGATGAGGGACAGAGCAATCAGCCCCAGCATTTT. As protein: CASNDEGQSNQPQHF. Combining the CDR3 with reference TRBV2 and TRBJ1-5 gives the whole variable domain EPEVTQTPSHQVTQMGQEVILRCVPISNHLYFYWYRQILGQKVEFLVSFYNNEISEKSEIFDDQFSVERPDGSNFTLKIRSTKLEDSAMYFCASNDEGQSNQPQHFGDGTRLSIL.

The rearrangement uses TRBV6-6 and TRBJ2-1; TRBD2 agrees at 11 bases. The germline V gene has CDR1 MNHNY and CDR2 SVGAGI (reference sequence). The CDR3 covers 15 residues. Unmatched junction bases numbered 7, after V lost 6 bases and J lost 6 bases. CDR3 DNA sequence: TGTGCCAGCAGCCTCACTAGCGGGGGAAGCAATGAGCAGTTCTTC. Translated: CASSLTSGGSNEQFF.

As to this clone: Its ends do not fully match the called genes, so a read error is possible. V and J are TRBV28 and TRBJ1-1; possibly TRBD1 for D (5 bases). This CDR3 spans 14 amino acids. The germline V gene has CDR1 MDHEN and CDR2 SYDVKM. The CDR3: CASSRRGENPEAFF. For the CDR3, the DNA is TGTGCCAGCTCCCGCCGGGGGGAGAACCCTGAAGCTTTCTTT.

The genes are TRBV12-5 and TRBJ1-2, with D possibly being TRBD1 (6 bases). The V gene lost 2 bases and the J gene lost 2 bases, with 12 bases spanning the gap. The CDR3 totals 15 residues. CDR1 is LGHNT and CDR2 is FRNRAP in the germline V gene. The CDR3: CASGLTETGNYGYTF. DNA of the CDR3: TGTGCTAGTGGTTTGACTGAAACAGGGAACTATGGCTACACCTTC.

The V gene is TRBV9, the J gene TRBJ1-6; unclear D gene. Trimming left V 0 bases short and J 0 bases short, with 10 bases between. Per germline, CDR1 SGDLS and CDR2 YYNGEE. The CDR3 has 17 residues. CDR3 nucleotide sequence: TGTGCCAGCAGCGTAGTCCCGTTCGTCTCCTATAATTCACCCCTCCACTTT. This encodes CASSVVPFVSYNSPLHF. The full variable domain, its missing parts supplied by reference TRBV9 and TRBJ1-6, is DSGVTQTPKHLITATGQRVTLRCSPRSGDLSVYWYQQSLDQGLQFLIQYYNGEERAKGNILERFSAQQFPDLHSELNLSSLELGDSALYFCASSVVPFVSYNSPLHFGNGTRLTVT.

CDR3 loop: CASSQTSALGLPYTEQYF. For the CDR3, the DNA is TGTGCCAGCAGCCAAACGAGTGCCCTCGGACTCCCTTATACGGAGCAGTACTTC. The chain couples TRBV3-1 (or the pseudogene TRBV3-2) to TRBJ2-7; the D gene is possibly TRBD2 (5 bases). V dropped 2 bases and J dropped 7 bases, with 27 bases sitting between them. CDR3 length: 18 amino acids. The germline gives CDR1 LGHDT, CDR2 YNNKEL (reference sequence).

This clone was recorded once. DNA for the CDR3: TGTGCCACCGACAGGGGGCTTACCAATGAGCAGTTCTTC. It codes for CATDRGLTNEQFF. The genes are TRBV10-3 and TRBJ2-1; 10 nucleotides align to TRBD1. Germline V lookup: CDR1 ENHRY, CDR2 SYGVKD. The CDR3 runs 13 residues. V gave up 10 bases and J gave up 6 bases; unmatched junction bases: 6.

The V and J genes are TRBV24-1 and TRBJ1-2; 9 bases align to TRBD1. Germline V gene data show CDR1 as KGHDR and CDR2 as SFDVKD. V was pared by 2 bases and J by 6 bases, with 3 bases of the junction left unmatched. The CDR3 runs 14 residues. The CDR3 loop is CATSDSGTGNGYTF. Here the CDR3 DNA reads TGTGCCACCAGTGATTCCGGGACAGGGAATGGCTACACCTTC.

Worth noting for this clone: At one end, the junction sequence differs from germline, possibly due to a read error. V and J are TRBV7-7 and TRBJ2-5, with 10 bases lining up with TRBD2. The CDR3 is 16 residues long. Germline V gene lookup returns CDR1 SSHAT and CDR2 FNYEAQ (reference sequence). CDR3 nucleotide sequence: TGTGCTAGCAGCCAACGGCTAGCGGGGGTCAAAGAGACCCAGTACTTC. Residues: CASSQRLAGVKETQYF.